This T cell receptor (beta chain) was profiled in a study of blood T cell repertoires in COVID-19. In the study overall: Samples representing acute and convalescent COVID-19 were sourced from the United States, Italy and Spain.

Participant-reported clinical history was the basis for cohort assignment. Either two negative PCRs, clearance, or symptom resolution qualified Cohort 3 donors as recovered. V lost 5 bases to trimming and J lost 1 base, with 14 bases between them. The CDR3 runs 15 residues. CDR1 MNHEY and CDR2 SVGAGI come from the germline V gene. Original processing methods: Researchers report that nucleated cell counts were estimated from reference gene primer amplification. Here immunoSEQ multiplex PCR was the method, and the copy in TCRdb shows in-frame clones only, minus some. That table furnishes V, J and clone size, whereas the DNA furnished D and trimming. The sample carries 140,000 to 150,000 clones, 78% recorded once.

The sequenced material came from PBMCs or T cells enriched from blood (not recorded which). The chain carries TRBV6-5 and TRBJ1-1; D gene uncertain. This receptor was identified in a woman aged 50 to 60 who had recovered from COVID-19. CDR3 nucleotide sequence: TGTGCCAGCAGTCGAAACCGGGATCCGAACACTGAAGCTTTCTTT. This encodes CASSRNRDPNTEAFF.